This T cell receptor (beta chain) derives from a study of T cells in Graves' hyperthyroidism and ophthalmopathy. The study's findings and limits: Clonotypes that were expanded in thyroid above 0.001 mostly appeared in blood too.

The CDR3 runs 14 residues. Trimming stripped 7 bases from V and 5 bases from J, with 14 bases between. Germline CDR1 reads KGHDR; CDR2 reads SFDVKD. Amplified TCR beta CDR3 regions came from RNA transcripts. The primer set for the first-round RT-PCR of the TCR CDR3 was HTBI. TCRdb re-analysed the multiplex PCR reads in MiXCR, keeping a single row per CDR3 protein. The table has some 570,000 distinct CDR3 sequences, 15% to 20% seen once. In regard to this clonotype: Its antigen is unidentified.

A patient was excluded if there was uncontrolled infection, other autoimmune disease, pregnancy or lactation. Orbital computed tomography and thyroid ultrasound, together with serum TRAb and thyroxine and clinical symptoms, were used for diagnoses. PBMCs were collected from a roughly 10 ml volume of fresh peripheral blood. The chain couples TRBV24-1 to TRBJ2-4; D might be TRBD1 or TRBD2, each matching 5 bases. The material sequenced was blood. The source of this sequence is a woman in her late teens or twenties with Graves' ophthalmopathy. CDR3 sequence (DNA): TGTGCCACCAGCCACCGGGACCGGGAAAACATTCAGTACTTC. It translates to CATSHRDRENIQYF.